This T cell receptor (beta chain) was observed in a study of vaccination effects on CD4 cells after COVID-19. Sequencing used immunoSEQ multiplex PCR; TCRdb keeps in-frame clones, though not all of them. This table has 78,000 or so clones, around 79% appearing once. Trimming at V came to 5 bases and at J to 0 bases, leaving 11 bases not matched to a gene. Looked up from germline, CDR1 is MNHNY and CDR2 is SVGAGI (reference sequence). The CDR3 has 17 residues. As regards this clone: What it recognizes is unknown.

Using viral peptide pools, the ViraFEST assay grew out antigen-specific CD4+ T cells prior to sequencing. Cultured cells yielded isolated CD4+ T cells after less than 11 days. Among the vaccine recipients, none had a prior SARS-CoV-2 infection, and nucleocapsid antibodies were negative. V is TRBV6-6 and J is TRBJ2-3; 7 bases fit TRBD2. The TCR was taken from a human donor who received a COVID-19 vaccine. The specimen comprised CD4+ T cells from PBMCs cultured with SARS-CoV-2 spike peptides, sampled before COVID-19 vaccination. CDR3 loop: CASSPPGLTLSTDTQYF. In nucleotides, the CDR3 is TGTGCCAGCAGTCCTCCGGGACTAACTCTTAGCACAGATACGCAGTATTTT.